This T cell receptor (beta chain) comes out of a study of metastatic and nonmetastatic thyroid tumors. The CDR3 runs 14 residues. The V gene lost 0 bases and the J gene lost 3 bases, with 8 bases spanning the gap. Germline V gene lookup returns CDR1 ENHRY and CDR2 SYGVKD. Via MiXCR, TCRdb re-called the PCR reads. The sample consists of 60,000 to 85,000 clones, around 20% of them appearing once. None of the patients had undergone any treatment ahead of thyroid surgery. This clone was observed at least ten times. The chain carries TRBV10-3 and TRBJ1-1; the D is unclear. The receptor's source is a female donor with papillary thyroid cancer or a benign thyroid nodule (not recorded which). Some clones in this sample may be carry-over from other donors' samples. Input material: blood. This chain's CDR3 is CAISESGGDTEAFF. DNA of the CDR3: TGTGCCATCAGTGAGTCGGGCGGGGACACTGAAGCTTTCTTT.